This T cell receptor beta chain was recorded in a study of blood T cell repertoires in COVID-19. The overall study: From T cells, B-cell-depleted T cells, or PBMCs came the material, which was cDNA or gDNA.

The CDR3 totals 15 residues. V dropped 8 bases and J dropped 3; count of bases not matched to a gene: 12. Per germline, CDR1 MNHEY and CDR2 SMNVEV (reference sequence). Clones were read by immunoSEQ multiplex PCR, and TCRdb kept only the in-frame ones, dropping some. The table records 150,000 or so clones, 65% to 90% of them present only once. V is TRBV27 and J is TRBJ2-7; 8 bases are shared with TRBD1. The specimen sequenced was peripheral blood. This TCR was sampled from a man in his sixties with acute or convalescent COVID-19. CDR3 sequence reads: CASRNRGTAYYEQYF. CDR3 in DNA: TGTGCCAGCCGCAACAGGGGGACAGCTTACTACGAGCAGTACTTC.